The T cell receptor beta chain described here comes from a study of blood T cells in healthy people across ages. Combining a sample-barcoded 5' primer with a J-beta primer mix, a second PCR ran for roughly 7 to 12 cycles. MiXCR, applied by TCRdb to the 5' RACE reads, yields one record per CDR3 protein. Altogether some 710,000 distinct CDR3 sequences are present, roughly 20% being singletons, with the ten largest covering about 22%. The TCR originated in a man between 65 and 85 years old in good health. Sequenced material: blood.

CDR3 in DNA: TGCGCCAGCAGCTCGGTCCAGACTAGCGGGTACTCCTACGAGCAGTACGTC. Translation gives CASSSVQTSGYSYEQYV. The V and J genes are TRBV5-1 and TRBJ2-7; 10 nucleotides match TRBD2. In germline, CDR1 is SGHRS, CDR2 YFSETQ. V was clipped by 3 bases and J by 0 bases; unmatched bases: 9. The length of the CDR3 is 17 residues.